The clone carrying this TCR beta chain turned up a few times. Its antigen is not identified. This entry comes from a study of T cells after yellow fever vaccination. At the level of the study: Researchers used SMART-Seq v4 Ultra Low Input to prepare fractions that had low cell numbers.

As TCR cDNA was made by 5'RACE template switching, a universal primer site and UMIs were added. TCRdb passed the 5' RACE reads through MiXCR, listing each CDR3 protein once. The table lists hundreds of thousands of distinct CDR3 sequences, over 5% of them singletons. Study findings and constraints: Post-booster repertoires contained most primary-vaccination clones again (almost 97% CD4, over 70% CD8). High-abundance clonotypes from the bulk population could contaminate FACS-sorted repertoires.

The length of the CDR3 is 15 residues. Trimming pared 1 base from V and 2 bases from J, leaving 9 bases between. Per germline, CDR1 SGHTA and CDR2 FQGNSA. The chain joins TRBV7-2 to TRBJ2-1, with D possibly TRBD2 on 5 matching bases. The TCR sequence derives from a man in his thirties or forties who received the YFV17D yellow fever vaccine. Sequencing used PBMCs, obtained 5 days after the yellow fever booster vaccination. The CDR3 protein is CASSLDVGTYNEQFF. In DNA, the CDR3 is TGTGCCAGCAGCTTAGATGTCGGGACCTACAATGAGCAGTTCTTC.